This T cell receptor beta chain was found in a study of control samples from healthy donors and cancer patients. Generated by immunoSEQ multiplex PCR, the TCRdb table keeps only in-frame clones and is missing some. The sample records approximately 170,000 clones, 92% being singletons. Trimming cost V 3 bases and J 8 bases; bases outside gene matches: 7. From germline, CDR1 is LGHDT and CDR2 YNNKEL (reference sequence). This CDR3 has 15 amino acids. This chain connects TRBV3-1 (or the pseudogene TRBV3-2) to TRBJ1-4; 9 nucleotides line up with TRBD1. The sequenced material came from blood. The TCR was taken from a woman aged 30 to 39 in good health. CDR3 protein: CASSHGGQGEEKLFF. The DNA of the CDR3 is TGTGCCAGCAGCCACGGGGGACAGGGAGAAGAAAAACTGTTTTTT.